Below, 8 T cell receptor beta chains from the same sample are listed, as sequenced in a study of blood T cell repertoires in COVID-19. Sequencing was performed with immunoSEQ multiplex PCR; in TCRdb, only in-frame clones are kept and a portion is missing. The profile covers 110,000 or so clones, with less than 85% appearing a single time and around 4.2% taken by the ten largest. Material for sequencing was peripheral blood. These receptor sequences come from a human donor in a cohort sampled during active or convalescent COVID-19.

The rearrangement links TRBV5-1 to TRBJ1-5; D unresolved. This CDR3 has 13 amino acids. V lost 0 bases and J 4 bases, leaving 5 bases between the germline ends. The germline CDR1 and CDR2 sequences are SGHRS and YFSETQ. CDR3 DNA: TGCGCCAGCAGCTTGGGTATTAATCAGCCCCAGCATTTT. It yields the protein CASSLGINQPQHF.

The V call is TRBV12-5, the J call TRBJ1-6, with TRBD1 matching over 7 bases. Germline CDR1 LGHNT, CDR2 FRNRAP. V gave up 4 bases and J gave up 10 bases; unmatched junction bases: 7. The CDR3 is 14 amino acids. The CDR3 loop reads CASGSGQVGSPLHF. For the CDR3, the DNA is TGTGCTAGTGGTTCCGGACAGGTCGGGTCACCCCTCCACTTT.

Written as DNA, the CDR3 is TGTGCCAGCAGTTACTCTCTAGCGGGATCTGATACGCAGTATTTT. Translated, it gives CASSYSLAGSDTQYF. The chain recombines TRBV6-5 with TRBJ2-3; 9 nucleotides match TRBD2. This CDR3 contains 15 residues. The germline V gene encodes CDR1 MNHEY and CDR2 SVGAGI. The V and J ends lost 0 bases and 6 bases, in that order; junction bases with no gene match: 4.

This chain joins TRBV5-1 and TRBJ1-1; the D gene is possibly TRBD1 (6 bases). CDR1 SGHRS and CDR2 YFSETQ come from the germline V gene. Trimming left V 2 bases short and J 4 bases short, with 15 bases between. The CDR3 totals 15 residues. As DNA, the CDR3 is TGCGCCAGCAGCTTTTGGCCAGGGGAGGGCACTGAAGCTTTCTTT. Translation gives CASSFWPGEGTEAFF.

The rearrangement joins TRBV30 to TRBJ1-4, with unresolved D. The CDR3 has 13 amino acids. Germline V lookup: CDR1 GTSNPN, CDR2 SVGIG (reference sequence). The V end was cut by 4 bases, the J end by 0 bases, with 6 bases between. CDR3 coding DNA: TGTGCCTGGAACTTTGCAACTAATGAAAAACTGTTTTTT. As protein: CAWNFATNEKLFF. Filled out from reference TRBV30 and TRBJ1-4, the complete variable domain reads SQTIHQWPATLVQPVGSPLSLECTVEGTSNPNLYWYRQAAGRGLQLLFYSVGIGQISSEVPQNLSASRPQDRQFILSSKKLLLSDSGFYLCAWNFATNEKLFFGSGTQLSVL.

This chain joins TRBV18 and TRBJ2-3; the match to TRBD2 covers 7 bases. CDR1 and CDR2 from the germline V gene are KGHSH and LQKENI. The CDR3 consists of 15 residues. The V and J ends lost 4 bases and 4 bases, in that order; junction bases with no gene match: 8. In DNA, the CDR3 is TGTGCCAGCTCACGGGGAGAAGCGGGACCAGATACGCAGTATTTT. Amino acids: CASSRGEAGPDTQYF.

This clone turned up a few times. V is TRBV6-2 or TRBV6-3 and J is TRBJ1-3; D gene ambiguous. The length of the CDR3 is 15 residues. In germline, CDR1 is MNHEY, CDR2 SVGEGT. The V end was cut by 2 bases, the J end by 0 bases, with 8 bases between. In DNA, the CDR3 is TGTGCCAGCAGTTACGATCGGGACTCTGGAAACACCATATATTTT. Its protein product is CASSYDRDSGNTIYF.

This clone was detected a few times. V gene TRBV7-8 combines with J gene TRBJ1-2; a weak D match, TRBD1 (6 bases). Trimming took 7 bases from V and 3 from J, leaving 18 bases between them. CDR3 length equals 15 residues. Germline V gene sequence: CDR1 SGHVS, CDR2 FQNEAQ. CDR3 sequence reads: CASTDRPPRDYGYTF. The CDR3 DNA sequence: TGTGCCAGCACCGACAGGCCGCCTCGGGACTATGGCTACACCTTC. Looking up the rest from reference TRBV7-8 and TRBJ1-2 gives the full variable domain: GAGVSQSPRYKVAKRGQDVALRCDPISGHVSLFWYQQALGQGPEFLTYFQNEAQLDKSGLPSDRFFAERPEGSVSTLKIQRTQQEDSAVYLCASTDRPPRDYGYTFGSGTRLTVV.